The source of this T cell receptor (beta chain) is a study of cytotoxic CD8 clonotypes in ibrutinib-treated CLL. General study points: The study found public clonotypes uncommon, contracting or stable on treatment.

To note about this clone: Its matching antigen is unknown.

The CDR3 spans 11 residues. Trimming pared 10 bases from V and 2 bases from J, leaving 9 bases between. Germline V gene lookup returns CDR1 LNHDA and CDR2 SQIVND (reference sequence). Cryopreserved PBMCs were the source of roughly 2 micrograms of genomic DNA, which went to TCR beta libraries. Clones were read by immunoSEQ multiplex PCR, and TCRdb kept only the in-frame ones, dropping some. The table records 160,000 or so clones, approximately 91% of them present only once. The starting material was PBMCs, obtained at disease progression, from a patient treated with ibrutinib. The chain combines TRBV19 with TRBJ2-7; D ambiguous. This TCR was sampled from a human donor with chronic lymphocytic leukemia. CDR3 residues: CATRWAYEQYF. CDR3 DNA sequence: TGTGCCACTCGCTGGGCCTACGAGCAGTACTTC.